This passage covers 30 T cell receptor beta chains from one sample sequenced in a study of OX40 agonist ivuxolimab in advanced cancers. The method was immunoSEQ multiplex PCR; TCRdb's version includes in-frame clones alone and lacks a portion of them. This table holds approximately 48,000 clones, 87% found once. Sequencing used CD4+ or CD8+ T cells sorted from blood, obtained in a trial of the OX40 agonist ivuxolimab. The receptors shown here come from an adult with an advanced solid tumor such as melanoma, head and neck, liver or kidney cancer.

V gene TRBV11-2 combines with J gene TRBJ2-7; 10 bases match TRBD1. Germline trimming cut 5 bases from V and 4 bases from J; bases unmatched to any gene: 11. The CDR3 covers 16 residues. Per the germline V gene, CDR1 is SGHAT and CDR2 is FQNNGV. The CDR3 reads CASSQIPTGGKYEQYF. In nucleotides, the CDR3 is TGTGCCAGCAGCCAGATCCCGACAGGGGGCAAGTACGAGCAGTACTTC.

The J gene is TRBJ2-1, the V gene TRBV5-4; TRBD1 might be the D (5 bases). Germline CDR1 is SGHNT and CDR2 is YYREEE (reference sequence). Trimming cost V 4 bases and J 4 bases, with 18 bases left between them. The CDR3 extends over 16 amino acids. CDR3 protein: CASSPWGRHRYNEQFF. The CDR3 region has the DNA TGTGCCAGCAGCCCCTGGGGCCGGCATCGATACAATGAGCAGTTCTTC.

V usage is TRBV9 and J usage is TRBJ1-1, with TRBD1 as a possible D gene (5 bases). Looked up from germline, CDR1 is SGDLS and CDR2 is YYNGEE. The CDR3 has 13 residues. Trimming removed 0 bases from V and 6 bases from J, with 9 bases in between. The CDR3 DNA follows: TGTGCCAGCAGCGTAGTGGGGCGGTCTGAAGCTTTCTTT. As protein: CASSVVGRSEAFF.

The CDR3 sequence: CASSLYAGDYEQYF. DNA for the CDR3: TGTGCCAGCAGCCTTTACGCGGGGGACTACGAGCAGTACTTC. The chain combines TRBV27 with TRBJ2-7, with 7 nucleotides matching TRBD2. The CDR3 has 14 residues. With 6 bases clipped from V and 3 bases from J, the junction kept 8 bases outside the gene matches. Looked up from germline, CDR1 is MNHEY and CDR2 is SMNVEV (reference sequence).

This chain uses TRBV5-1 with TRBJ2-3, with no clear D. The germline V and J ends were trimmed by 1 base and 2 bases, with 11 bases remaining between them. CDR3 length: 15 residues. Per the germline V gene, CDR1 is SGHRS and CDR2 is YFSETQ. CDR3 nucleotides: TGCGCCAGCAGCTTGTGGGTTTCCTCCACAGATACGCAGTATTTT. Protein product: CASSLWVSSTDTQYF.

This clone was recorded many times. The germline gene is not matched at one end of the junction; a read error may be the cause. V usage is TRBV9 and J usage is TRBJ1-6; possible D gene TRBD1, 6 bases. This CDR3 region has 16 residues. Germline V CDR1 and CDR2: SGDLS, YYNGEE. The CDR3 nucleotides read TGTGCCAGCTCCAAGCTGGACAGCTCCAATAATTCACCCCTCCACTTT. Amino acid sequence: CASSKLDSSNNSPLHF.

This chain uses TRBV9 with TRBJ2-3; D tentatively fits TRBD1 or TRBD2 (6 bases each). V lost 0 bases and J lost 2, with 13 bases in between. The V gene's germline CDR1 is SGDLS and CDR2 YYNGEE. CDR3 length equals 16 residues. Written as DNA, the CDR3 is TGTGCCAGCAGCGTAGAGCCGGGGGCGAACACAGATACGCAGTATTTT. This encodes CASSVEPGANTDTQYF.

The chain uses TRBV15 and TRBJ2-7; TRBD1 aligns across 9 bases. Germline loops: CDR1 LNHNV, CDR2 YYDKDF (reference sequence). With V trimmed by 3 bases and J by 4 bases, 7 bases remained unmatched. The CDR3 covers 15 residues. Here the CDR3 reads CATSRGTGRTYEQYF. Written as DNA, the CDR3 is TGTGCCACCAGCAGGGGGACAGGGAGGACTTACGAGCAGTACTTC. The variable domain in full, completed from reference TRBV15 and TRBJ2-7, reads DAMVIQNPRYQVTQFGKPVTLSCSQTLNHNVMYWYQQKSSQAPKLLFHYYDKDFNNEADTPDNFQSRRPNTSFCFLDIRSPGLGDTAMYLCATSRGTGRTYEQYFGPGTRLTVT.

This chain links TRBV11-2 with TRBJ1-2; D might be TRBD1 (5 bases). The germline gives CDR1 SGHAT, CDR2 FQNNGV. The V gene lost 5 bases and the J gene lost 3 bases, with 16 bases spanning the gap. The CDR3 totals 15 residues. The CDR3 nucleotides are TGTGCCAGCAGCCCCGGGGCCGGGGGGGACTATGGCTACACCTTC. The encoded protein is CASSPGAGGDYGYTF.

This chain connects TRBV4-3 to TRBJ1-2, with D unresolved. The V gene's germline CDR1 is LGHNA and CDR2 YSLEER. The CDR3 has 14 residues. The ends were cut back, 0 bases at V and 7 bases at J, with 12 bases in the middle. The CDR3 sequence is CASSQDSFSLGYTF. CDR3 DNA: TGCGCCAGCAGCCAAGATTCATTCTCCCTTGGCTACACCTTC.

The V call is TRBV5-1, the J call TRBJ1-1, with 11 bases lining up with TRBD1. The CDR3 contains 15 residues. V lost 3 bases and J lost 3; bases outside the gene matches: 4. Germline CDR1 is SGHRS and CDR2 is YFSETQ. DNA of the CDR3: TGCGCCAGCAGCTGGACAGGGGGCGTATACACTGAAGCTTTCTTT. It yields the protein CASSWTGGVYTEAFF.

J is TRBJ1-2 and V is TRBV4-3, with TRBD1 matching 7 bases. There are 15 residues in the CDR3. J gave up 6 bases and V 0 bases, and 7 bases lay outside the gene matches. CDR1 and CDR2 (germline): LGHNA, YSLEER. CDR3 region: CASSQERGRWDGYTF. The CDR3 DNA reads TGCGCCAGCAGCCAAGAAAGGGGGCGCTGGGATGGCTACACCTTC.

The V call is TRBV13, the J call TRBJ1-4; TRBD1 might be the D (6 bases). Germline V gives CDR1 PRHDT, CDR2 FYEKMQ (reference sequence). This CDR3 region has 20 residues. Deletions cut 0 bases from V and 0 bases from J, with 20 bases between. CDR3: CASSLGPTEGETATNEKLFF. The CDR3 DNA reads TGTGCCAGCAGCTTAGGTCCGACAGAGGGGGAAACCGCAACTAATGAAAAACTGTTTTTT.

This clone is medium-sized within its sample. The rearrangement links TRBV7-9 to TRBJ2-7; no clear D. This CDR3 comprises 14 residues. Germline V gene lookup returns CDR1 SEHNR and CDR2 FQNEAQ (reference sequence). Trimming left V 1 base short and J 3 bases short, with 10 bases between. For the CDR3, the DNA is TGTGCCAGCAGCTTAGTCCTCGACAACTACGAGCAGTACTTC. Translation: CASSLVLDNYEQYF.

The rearrangement joins TRBV29-1 to TRBJ2-6, with D uncertain. This CDR3 region has 18 residues. Germline loops: CDR1 SQVTM, CDR2 ANQGSEA. V gave up 0 bases and J gave up 2 bases, with 17 bases separating them. The CDR3 here is CSVEDPFYRGTGANVLTF. The CDR3 coding sequence is TGCAGCGTTGAAGATCCTTTTTACCGCGGCACTGGGGCCAACGTCCTGACTTTC.

The chain is built from TRBV25-1 and TRBJ2-1, with D uncertain. The CDR3 consists of 17 residues. With 1 base removed from V and 0 bases from J, the gap between germline ends came to 13 bases. Per the germline V gene, CDR1 is MGHDK and CDR2 is SYGVNS. The CDR3 DNA follows: TGTGCCAGCAGTGAATTTAATGGCGAAGTCTCCTACAATGAGCAGTTCTTC. Residues: CASSEFNGEVSYNEQFF.

The J gene is TRBJ1-5, the V gene TRBV5-5; no clear D gene. V was shortened by 1 base and J by 2 bases, with 7 bases between the two germline ends. Germline loops: CDR1 SGHKS, CDR2 YYEKEE (reference sequence). This CDR3 comprises 14 residues. The CDR3, as DNA: TGTGCCAGCAGCTTGTCTGACGGCAATCAGCCCCAGCATTTT. Translating gives CASSLSDGNQPQHF.

The chain combines TRBV7-6 with TRBJ2-5, with D unresolved. Judging by the DNA end, TRBJ2-7 fits better; the J call may be wrong. This CDR3 region has 13 residues. The germline gives CDR1 SGHVS, CDR2 FNYEAQ. The CDR3 loop reads CASSLESIHEQYF. For the CDR3, the DNA is TGTGCCAGCAGCTTAGAGTCAATCCACGAGCAGTACTTC.

This chain links TRBV9 with TRBJ2-4; 7 bases are shared with TRBD2. The J segment lost 3 bases and the V segment lost 1 base, leaving 4 bases of the junction unmatched. This CDR3 comprises 15 residues. The germline V gene encodes CDR1 SGDLS and CDR2 YYNGEE. The CDR3, as DNA: TGTGCCAGCAGCGTAAGCGGGGCGGGCAAAAACATTCAGTACTTC. Translating gives CASSVSGAGKNIQYF.

This clone is deemed large. This chain links TRBV7-9 with TRBJ2-7, with TRBD1 identical over 9 bases. Per germline, CDR1 SEHNR and CDR2 FQNEAQ (reference sequence). V was clipped by 1 base and J by 3 bases; unmatched bases: 4. The length of the CDR3 is 15 residues. DNA for the CDR3: TGTGCCAGCAGCTTAGTGTACAGGGGGCTCTACGAGCAGTACTTC. Its protein is CASSLVYRGLYEQYF.

This clone occurred once. V is TRBV15 and J is TRBJ2-7; 7 nucleotides match TRBD1. V shed 3 bases and J 0 bases; nucleotides not matched to a gene: 11. The CDR3 has 17 residues. Per germline, CDR1 LNHNV and CDR2 YYDKDF (reference sequence). In DNA form, the CDR3 reads TGTGCCACCAGCAGTCCCCCGGGACAGACCTACTCCTACGAGCAGTACTTC. The encoded protein is CATSSPPGQTYSYEQYF.

The J gene is TRBJ1-1, the V gene TRBV6-5; the match to TRBD1 covers 8 bases. CDR1 and CDR2 from the germline V gene are MNHEY and SVGAGI. The CDR3 length is 13 residues. Trimming took 6 bases from V and 4 from J; bases not matched to a gene: 4. The CDR3 here is CASSVQGATEAFF. As DNA, the CDR3 is TGTGCCAGCAGCGTCCAGGGGGCCACTGAAGCTTTCTTT.

This sequence joins TRBV13 and TRBJ2-2; D ambiguous. Between the trimmed V and J ends, which lost 0 bases and 1 base, there was a span of 0 bases. Germline V gene sequence: CDR1 PRHDT, CDR2 FYEKMQ (reference sequence). The CDR3 contains 13 residues. CDR3 nucleotides: TGTGCCAGCAGCTTAGGGAACACCGGGGAGCTGTTTTTT. The encoded protein is CASSLGNTGELFF.

V is TRBV7-3 and J is TRBJ1-1; D gene ambiguous. V was pared by 5 bases and J by 1 base, with 11 bases between. Germline V lookup: CDR1 SGHTA, CDR2 FQGTGA. There are 14 residues in the CDR3. Here the CDR3 DNA reads TGTGCCAGCAGCCCCACAGCCGGGAACACTGAAGCTTTCTTT. It yields the protein CASSPTAGNTEAFF. Complete variable domain (other parts from reference TRBV7-3 and TRBJ1-1): GAGVSQTPSNKVTEKGKYVELRCDPISGHTALYWYRQSLGQGPEFLIYFQGTGAADDSGLPNDRFFAVRPEGSVSTLKIQRTERGDSAVYLCASSPTAGNTEAFFGQGTRLTVV.

The CDR3 nucleotides are TGTGCCAGCAGCTTATCACCCGGGAACTCCTACGAGCAGTACTTC. This sequence encodes CASSLSPGNSYEQYF. This chain links TRBV7-3 with TRBJ2-7; tentative D call: TRBD2 (5 bases). The ends were cut back, 2 bases at V and 0 bases at J, with 11 bases in the middle. The CDR3 totals 15 residues. Germline values: CDR1 SGHTA, CDR2 FQGTGA.

The rearrangement joins TRBV5-1 to TRBJ1-1; 8 nucleotides align to TRBD1. CDR3 length equals 16 residues. The germline CDR1 and CDR2 sequences are SGHRS and YFSETQ. The V and J ends lost 0 bases and 5 bases, in that order; junction bases with no gene match: 9. The CDR3: CASSLDLDRGNTEAFF. CDR3 coding DNA: TGCGCCAGCAGCTTGGACCTCGACAGGGGAAATACTGAAGCTTTCTTT.

CDR3 DNA: TGTGCCAGCAGCTTAGACCCCGGTAACAGGAGATACAATGAGCAGTTCTTC. It translates to CASSLDPGNRRYNEQFF. The V and J genes are TRBV13 and TRBJ2-1; possibly TRBD1 for D (5 bases). Germline CDR1 is PRHDT and CDR2 is FYEKMQ (reference sequence). The CDR3 has 17 residues. V was clipped by 1 base and J by 4 bases, with 17 bases between them. Full variable domain (missing parts from reference TRBV13 and TRBJ2-1): AAGVIQSPRHLIKEKRETATLKCYPIPRHDTVYWYQQGPGQDPQFLISFYEKMQSDKGSIPDRFSAQQFSDYHSELNMSSLELGDSALYFCASSLDPGNRRYNEQFFGPGTRLTVL.

This clone was seen once. The chain is built from TRBV9 and TRBJ2-1, with a possible D match to TRBD2 (6 bases). Germline V CDR1 and CDR2: SGDLS, YYNGEE. With 0 bases removed from V and 8 bases from J, the gap between germline ends came to 15 bases. This CDR3 comprises 15 residues. CDR3 region: CASSVAGLPGDEQFF. CDR3 in DNA: TGTGCCAGCAGCGTAGCGGGACTCCCTGGGGATGAGCAGTTCTTC.

The chain links TRBV5-6 to TRBJ2-1, with 7 bases lining up with TRBD1. Germline V gene data show CDR1 as SGHDT and CDR2 as YYEEEE. With 4 bases clipped from V and 8 bases from J, the junction kept 3 bases outside the gene matches. The length of the CDR3 is 12 residues. The CDR3 DNA is TGTGCCAGCAGCATCGACAGGGATGAGCAGTTCTTC. Translated, it gives CASSIDRDEQFF.

This rearrangement joins TRBV4-3 to TRBJ1-5; the match to TRBD1 covers 7 bases. The CDR3 loop spans 14 amino acids. CDR1 and CDR2 (germline): LGHNA, YSLEER. Trimming removed 5 bases from V and 6 bases from J; junction bases left unmatched: 7. The CDR3 DNA sequence: TGCGCCAGCAGCACGAAAGGGGGCACTCAGCCCCAGCATTTT. It specifies CASSTKGGTQPQHF.